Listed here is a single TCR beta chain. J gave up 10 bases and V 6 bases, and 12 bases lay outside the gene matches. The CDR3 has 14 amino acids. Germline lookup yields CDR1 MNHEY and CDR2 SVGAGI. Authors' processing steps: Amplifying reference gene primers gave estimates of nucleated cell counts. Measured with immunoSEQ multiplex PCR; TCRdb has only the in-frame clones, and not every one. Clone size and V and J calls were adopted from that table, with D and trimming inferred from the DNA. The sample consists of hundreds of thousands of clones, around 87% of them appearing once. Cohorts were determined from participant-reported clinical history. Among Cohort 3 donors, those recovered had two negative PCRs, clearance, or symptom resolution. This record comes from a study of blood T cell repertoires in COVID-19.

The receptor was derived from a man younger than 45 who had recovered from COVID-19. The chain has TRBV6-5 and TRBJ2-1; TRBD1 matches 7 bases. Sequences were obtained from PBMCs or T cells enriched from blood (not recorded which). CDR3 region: CASSITTGDVEQFF. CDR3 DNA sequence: TGTGCCAGCAGCATAACTACAGGGGACGTCGAGCAGTTCTTC.